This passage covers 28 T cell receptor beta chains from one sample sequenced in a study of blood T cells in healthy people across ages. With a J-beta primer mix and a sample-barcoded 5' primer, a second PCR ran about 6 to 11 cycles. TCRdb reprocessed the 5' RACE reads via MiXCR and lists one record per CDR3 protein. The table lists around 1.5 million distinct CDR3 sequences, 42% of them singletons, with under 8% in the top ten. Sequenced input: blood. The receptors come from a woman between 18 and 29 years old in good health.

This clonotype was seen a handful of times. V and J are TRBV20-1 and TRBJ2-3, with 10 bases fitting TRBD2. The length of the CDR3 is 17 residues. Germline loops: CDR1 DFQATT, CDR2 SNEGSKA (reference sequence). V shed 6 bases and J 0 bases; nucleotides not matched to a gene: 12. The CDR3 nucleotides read TGCAGTGCAAACCGTGCGGGACTAGCGACTAGCACAGATACGCAGTATTTT. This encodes CSANRAGLATSTDTQYF.

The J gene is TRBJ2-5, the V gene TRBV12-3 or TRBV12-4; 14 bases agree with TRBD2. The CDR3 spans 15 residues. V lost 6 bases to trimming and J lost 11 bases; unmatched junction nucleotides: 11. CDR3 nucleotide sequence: TGTGCCAGCAGCCTCGGGACTAGCGGGAGAGGAGAGCAGTACTTC. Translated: CASSLGTSGRGEQYF.

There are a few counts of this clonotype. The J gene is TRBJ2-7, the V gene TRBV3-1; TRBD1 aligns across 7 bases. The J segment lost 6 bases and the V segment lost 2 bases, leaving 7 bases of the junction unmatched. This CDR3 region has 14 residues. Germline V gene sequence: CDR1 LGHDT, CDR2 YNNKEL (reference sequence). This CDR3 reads CASSQTGASGEQYF. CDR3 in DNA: TGTGCCAGCAGCCAAACAGGGGCGTCAGGCGAGCAGTACTTC.

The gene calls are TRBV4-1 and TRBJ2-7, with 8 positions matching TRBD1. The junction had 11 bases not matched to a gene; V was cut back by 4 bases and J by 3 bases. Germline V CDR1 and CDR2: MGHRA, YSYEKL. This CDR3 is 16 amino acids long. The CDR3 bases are TGCGCCAGCAGCCCGGGACAGGCAGAGATTTACTACGAGCAGTACTTC. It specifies CASSPGQAEIYYEQYF.

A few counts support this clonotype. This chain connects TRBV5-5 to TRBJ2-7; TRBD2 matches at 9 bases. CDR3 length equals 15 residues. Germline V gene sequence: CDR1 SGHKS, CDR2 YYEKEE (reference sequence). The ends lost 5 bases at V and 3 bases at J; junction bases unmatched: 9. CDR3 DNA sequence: TGTGCCAGCAGTATGTCGGCTAGCGGGATCTACGAGCAGTACTTC. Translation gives CASSMSASGIYEQYF.

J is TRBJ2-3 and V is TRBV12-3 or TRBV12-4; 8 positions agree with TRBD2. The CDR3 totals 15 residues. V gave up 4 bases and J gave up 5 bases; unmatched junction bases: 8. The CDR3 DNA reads TGTGCCAGCAGTTCCGGGACTAGTAATCGAGATACGCAGTATTTT. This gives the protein CASSSGTSNRDTQYF.

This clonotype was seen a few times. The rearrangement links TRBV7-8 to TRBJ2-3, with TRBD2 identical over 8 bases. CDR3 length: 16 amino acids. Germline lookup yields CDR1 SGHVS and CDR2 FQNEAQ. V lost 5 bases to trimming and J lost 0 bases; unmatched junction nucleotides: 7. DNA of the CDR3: TGTGCCAGCAGCCCCCGGCGGGGGGCAAGCACAGATACGCAGTATTTT. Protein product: CASSPRRGASTDTQYF. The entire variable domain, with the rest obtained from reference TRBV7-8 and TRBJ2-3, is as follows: GAGVSQSPRYKVAKRGQDVALRCDPISGHVSLFWYQQALGQGPEFLTYFQNEAQLDKSGLPSDRFFAERPEGSVSTLKIQRTQQEDSAVYLCASSPRRGASTDTQYFGPGTRLTVL.

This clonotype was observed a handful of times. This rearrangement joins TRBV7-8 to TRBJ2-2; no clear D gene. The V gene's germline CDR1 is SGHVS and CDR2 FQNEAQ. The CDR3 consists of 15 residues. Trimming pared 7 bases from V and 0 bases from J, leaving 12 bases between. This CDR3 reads CASTSGSSNTGELFF. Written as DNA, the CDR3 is TGTGCCAGCACATCCGGGTCCTCGAACACCGGGGAGCTGTTTTTT.

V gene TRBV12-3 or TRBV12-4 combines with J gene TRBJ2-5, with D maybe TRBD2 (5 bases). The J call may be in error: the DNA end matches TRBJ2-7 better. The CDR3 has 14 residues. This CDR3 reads CASSSRGTSAEQYF. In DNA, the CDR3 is TGTGCCAGCAGTTCTCGGGGTACCTCGGCCGAGCAGTACTTC.

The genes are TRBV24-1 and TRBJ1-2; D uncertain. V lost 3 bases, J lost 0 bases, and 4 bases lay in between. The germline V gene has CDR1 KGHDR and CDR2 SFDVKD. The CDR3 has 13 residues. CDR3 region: CATSDGPNYGYTF. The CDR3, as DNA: TGTGCCACCAGTGATGGGCCTAACTATGGCTACACCTTC.

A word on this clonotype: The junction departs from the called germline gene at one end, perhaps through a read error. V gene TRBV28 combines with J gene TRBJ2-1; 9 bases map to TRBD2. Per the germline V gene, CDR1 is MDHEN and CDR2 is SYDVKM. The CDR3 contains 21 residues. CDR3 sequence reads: CAGSPDRIRGAGGPSYNEQFF. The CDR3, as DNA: TGTGCCGGCAGTCCTGACCGGATTAGAGGAGCGGGAGGCCCGTCCTACAATGAGCAGTTCTTC.

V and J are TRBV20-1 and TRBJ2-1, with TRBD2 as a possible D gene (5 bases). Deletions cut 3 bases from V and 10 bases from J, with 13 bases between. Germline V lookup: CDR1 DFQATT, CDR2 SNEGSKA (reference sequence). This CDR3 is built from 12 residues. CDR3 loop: CSASGSDYEQFF. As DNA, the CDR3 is TGCAGTGCTAGTGGGTCAGACTACGAGCAGTTCTTC.

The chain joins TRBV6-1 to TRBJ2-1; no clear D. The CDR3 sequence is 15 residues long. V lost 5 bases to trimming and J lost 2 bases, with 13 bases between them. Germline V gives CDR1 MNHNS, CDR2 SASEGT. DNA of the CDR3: TGTGCCAGCAGTCCCCCGGAGCATGCCTACAATGAGCAGTTCTTC. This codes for CASSPPEHAYNEQFF.

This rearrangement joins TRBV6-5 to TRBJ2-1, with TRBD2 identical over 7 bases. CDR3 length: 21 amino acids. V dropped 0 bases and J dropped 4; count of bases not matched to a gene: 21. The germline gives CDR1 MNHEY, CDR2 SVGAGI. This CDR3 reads CASSYSILPGREGQGYNEQFF. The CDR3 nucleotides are TGTGCCAGCAGTTACTCGATTTTGCCGGGGAGGGAGGGGCAAGGTTACAATGAGCAGTTCTTC.

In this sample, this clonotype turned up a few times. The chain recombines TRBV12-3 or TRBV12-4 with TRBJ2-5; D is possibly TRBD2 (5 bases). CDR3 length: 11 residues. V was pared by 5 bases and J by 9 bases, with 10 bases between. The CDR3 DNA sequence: TGTGCCAGCAGTCCAGGACTGGCCCAGTACTTC. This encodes CASSPGLAQYF.

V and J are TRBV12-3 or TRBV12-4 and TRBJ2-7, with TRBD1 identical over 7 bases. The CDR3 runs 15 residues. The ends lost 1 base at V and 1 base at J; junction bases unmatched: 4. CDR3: CASSLEGGGSYEQYF. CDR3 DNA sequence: TGTGCCAGCAGTTTAGAAGGGGGCGGATCCTACGAGCAGTACTTC.

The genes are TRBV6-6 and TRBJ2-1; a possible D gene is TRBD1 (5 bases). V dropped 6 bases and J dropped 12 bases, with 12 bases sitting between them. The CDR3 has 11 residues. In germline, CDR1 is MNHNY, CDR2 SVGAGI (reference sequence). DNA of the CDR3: TGTGCCAGCAGCCCCGTTAGGGGGCAGTTCTTC. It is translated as CASSPVRGQFF.

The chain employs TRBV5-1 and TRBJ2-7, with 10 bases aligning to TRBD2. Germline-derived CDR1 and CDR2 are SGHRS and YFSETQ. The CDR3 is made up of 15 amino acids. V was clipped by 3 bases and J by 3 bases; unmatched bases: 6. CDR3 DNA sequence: TGCGCCAGCAGCTCCCTAGCGGGAGTAGTCTACGAGCAGTACTTC. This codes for CASSSLAGVVYEQYF.

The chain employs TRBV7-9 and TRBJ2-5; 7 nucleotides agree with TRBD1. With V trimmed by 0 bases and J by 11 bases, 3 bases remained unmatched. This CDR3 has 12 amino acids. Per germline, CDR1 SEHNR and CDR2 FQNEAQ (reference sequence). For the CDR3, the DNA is TGTGCCAGCAGCTTAGCCGTGACAGGGCAGTACTTC. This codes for CASSLAVTGQYF.

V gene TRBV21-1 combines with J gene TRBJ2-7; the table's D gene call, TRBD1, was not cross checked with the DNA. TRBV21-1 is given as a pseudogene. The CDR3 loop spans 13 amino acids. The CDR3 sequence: CACSDSNSYEQYF. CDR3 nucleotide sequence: TGTGCCTGCAGCGACAGCAATTCCTACGAGCAGTACTTC.

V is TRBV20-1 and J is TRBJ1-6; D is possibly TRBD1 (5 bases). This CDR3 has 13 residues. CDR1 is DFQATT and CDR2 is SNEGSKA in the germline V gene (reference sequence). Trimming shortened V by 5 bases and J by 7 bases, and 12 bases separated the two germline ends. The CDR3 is CSARDDSNSPLHF. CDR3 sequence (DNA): TGCAGTGCTCGGGACGACTCAAATTCACCCCTCCACTTT.

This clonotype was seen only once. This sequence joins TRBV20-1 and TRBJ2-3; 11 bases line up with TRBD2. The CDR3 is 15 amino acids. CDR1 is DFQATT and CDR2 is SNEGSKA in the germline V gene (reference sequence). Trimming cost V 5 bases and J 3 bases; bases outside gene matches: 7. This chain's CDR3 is CSALPLAGGTDTQYF. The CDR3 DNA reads TGCAGTGCTCTCCCCCTAGCGGGAGGAACAGATACGCAGTATTTT.

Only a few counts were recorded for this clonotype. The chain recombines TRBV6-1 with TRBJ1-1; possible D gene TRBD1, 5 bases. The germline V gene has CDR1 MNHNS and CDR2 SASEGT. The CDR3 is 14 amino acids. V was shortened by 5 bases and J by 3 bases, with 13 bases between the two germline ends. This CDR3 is CASSHGTVDTEAFF. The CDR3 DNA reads TGTGCCAGCAGTCACGGGACCGTTGACACTGAAGCTTTCTTT.

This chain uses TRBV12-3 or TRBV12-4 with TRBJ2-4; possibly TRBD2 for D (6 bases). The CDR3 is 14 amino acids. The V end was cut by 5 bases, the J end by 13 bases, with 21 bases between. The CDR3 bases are TGTGCCAGCAGTGTTGGACGGGTTAACCGGGAGCAGTACTTC. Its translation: CASSVGRVNREQYF.

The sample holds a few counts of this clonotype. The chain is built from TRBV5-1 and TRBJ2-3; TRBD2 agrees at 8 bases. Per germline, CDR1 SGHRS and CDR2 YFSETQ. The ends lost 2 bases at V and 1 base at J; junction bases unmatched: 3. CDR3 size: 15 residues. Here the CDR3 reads CASSFTTSGTDTQYF. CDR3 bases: TGCGCCAGCAGCTTTACGACTAGCGGCACAGATACGCAGTATTTT.

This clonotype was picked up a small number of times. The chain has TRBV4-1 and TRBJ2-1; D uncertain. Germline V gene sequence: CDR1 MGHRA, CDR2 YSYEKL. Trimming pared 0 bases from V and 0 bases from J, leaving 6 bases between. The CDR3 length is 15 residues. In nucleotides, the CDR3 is TGCGCCAGCAGCCAAGATCCTAGCTCCTACAATGAGCAGTTCTTC. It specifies CASSQDPSSYNEQFF.

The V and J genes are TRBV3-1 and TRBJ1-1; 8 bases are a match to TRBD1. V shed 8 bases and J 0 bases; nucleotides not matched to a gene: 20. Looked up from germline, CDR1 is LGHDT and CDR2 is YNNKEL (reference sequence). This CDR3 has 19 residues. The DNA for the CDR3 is TGTGCCAGCTCTCCAGGGGGTGTCAGCAGGGGGCTGGTGAACACTGAAGCTTTCTTT. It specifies CASSPGGVSRGLVNTEAFF.

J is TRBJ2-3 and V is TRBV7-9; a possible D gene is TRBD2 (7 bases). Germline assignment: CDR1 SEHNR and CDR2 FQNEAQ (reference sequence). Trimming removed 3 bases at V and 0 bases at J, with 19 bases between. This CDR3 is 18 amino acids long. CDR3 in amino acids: CASSFPLGGHPSTDTQYF. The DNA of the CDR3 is TGTGCCAGCAGCTTCCCCCTCGGGGGGCACCCAAGCACAGATACGCAGTATTTT.